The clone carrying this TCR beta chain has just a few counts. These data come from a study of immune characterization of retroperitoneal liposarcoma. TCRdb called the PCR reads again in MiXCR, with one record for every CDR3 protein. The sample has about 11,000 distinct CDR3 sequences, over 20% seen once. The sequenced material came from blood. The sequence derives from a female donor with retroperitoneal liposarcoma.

The CDR3 protein is CASSYSSDTQYF. The CDR3 coding sequence is TGTGCCAGCAGTTACTCGAGTGATACGCAGTATTTT. The chain is built from TRBV6-2 or TRBV6-3 and TRBJ2-3; D is uncertain. Per the germline V gene, CDR1 is MNHEY and CDR2 is SVGEGT. Trimming removed 0 bases from V and 6 bases from J, with 4 bases in between. CDR3 length: 12 residues.